The 5 T cell receptor beta chains below come from one sample, sequenced in a study of spatial heterogeneity in lung cancer. Time point of the sample: sample taken at primary tumor resection. Frozen PBMC, nontumor lung or tumor provided whole RNA, which was sequenced unsorted. TCRdb reprocessed the 5' RACE reads via MiXCR and lists one record per CDR3 protein. The sample contains tens of thousands of distinct CDR3 sequences, about 12% of which appear only once. The sample was PBMCs, taken at surgery. The receptor set was obtained from a male donor with early-stage non-small cell lung cancer.

The chain carries TRBV3-1 and TRBJ1-1, with D unclear. The CDR3 runs to 14 residues. V lost 0 bases, J lost 4 bases, and 9 bases lay in between. Germline V gene lookup returns CDR1 LGHDT and CDR2 YNNKEL (reference sequence). The CDR3 nucleotides read TGTGCCAGCAGCCAAGAAGGAGTAGGCACTGAAGCTTTCTTT. Protein product: CASSQEGVGTEAFF.

This clonotype has more than one count but fewer than ten. The V call is TRBV7-6, the J call TRBJ2-1, with TRBD2 matching over 9 bases. The CDR3 has 13 residues. Germline lookup yields CDR1 SGHVS and CDR2 FNYEAQ. V lost 4 bases, J lost 6 bases, and 1 base stayed unmatched. In DNA form, the CDR3 reads TGTGCCAGCAGCTCGGGACTAGCCAATGAGCAGTTCTTC. The encoded protein is CASSSGLANEQFF.

The gene calls are TRBV20-1 and TRBJ2-1; a weak D match, TRBD2 (5 bases). CDR1 DFQATT and CDR2 SNEGSKA come from the germline V gene (reference sequence). This CDR3 contains 16 residues. V lost 0 bases and J 4 bases, leaving 16 bases between the germline ends. The CDR3 protein is CSARDPEGHSYNEQFF. In nucleotides, the CDR3 is TGCAGTGCTAGAGATCCCGAGGGCCACAGTTACAATGAGCAGTTCTTC.

V is TRBV7-3 and J is TRBJ2-1, with TRBD2 matching 7 bases. After removal of 2 bases from V and 8 bases from J, the junction contained 12 bases not matched to a gene. Germline V gives CDR1 SGHTA, CDR2 FQGTGA. The CDR3 is made up of 16 amino acids. This CDR3 reads CASSLLGTTAVDEQFF. In DNA, the CDR3 is TGTGCCAGCAGCTTATTGGGGACTACAGCCGTGGATGAGCAGTTCTTC. The complete variable domain, with remaining parts taken from reference TRBV7-3 and TRBJ2-1, reads GAGVSQTPSNKVTEKGKYVELRCDPISGHTALYWYRQSLGQGPEFLIYFQGTGAADDSGLPNDRFFAVRPEGSVSTLKIQRTERGDSAVYLCASSLLGTTAVDEQFFGPGTRLTVL.

The chain joins TRBV20-1 to TRBJ1-5, with D perhaps TRBD1 (5 bases). The CDR3 runs 13 residues. V lost 0 bases and J lost 6, with 9 bases in between. CDR1 and CDR2 from the germline V gene are DFQATT and SNEGSKA (reference sequence). Here the CDR3 DNA reads TGCAGTGCTAGAGAACCGGGGGGTCAGCCCCAGCATTTT. Protein sequence: CSAREPGGQPQHF.